These 10 T cell receptor beta chains were all obtained from the same sample, sequenced in a study of tumor-infiltrating lymphocytes in primary liver carcinoma (dated 2017 in TCRdb). Without any cell sorting, total RNA and DNA were co-extracted from about 20-30 mg of bulk tissue using the AllPrep DNA/RNA mini kit. The sequencing machine was an Illumina HiSeq 2500. Starting from 450 to 500 ng total RNA, TCRbeta-specific cDNA was produced by reverse transcription with a constant-region primer and ProtoScript II reverse transcriptase. Construction of the TCRbeta libraries relied on three nested rounds of multiplex PCR, following a slightly modified ARM-PCR procedure. Multiplex TRBV1-TRBV30 forward primers and a Cbeta reverse primer were used in the first two PCR rounds, each of which was run for around 10 cycles. TCRdb took the public reads, trimmed them with fastp at Q25, ran MiXCR for clone calling and kept in-frame beta chains. Rows with a matching CDR3 protein are joined into one entry that keeps the most common DNA and genes. This sample gives roughly 100,000 distinct CDR3 sequences in total; approximately 70% of them show up just once. The ten largest clonotypes hold 10% to 15% of the sample.

The sequenced sample was liver tumor tissue from sampling region 2. In light of the paper, this sample's cell subset or site label describes: tumor region T2, inferior pole. These receptors all stem from a woman aged 60-75 years with primary liver carcinoma and hepatitis B virus infection.

A note on this clonotype: In this CDR3 the conserved last residue, phenylalanine or tryptophan, is missing, so a read error is likely. The J gene is TRBJ2-2, the V gene TRBV6-2 or TRBV6-3; D uncertain. The germline V and J ends were trimmed by 8 bases and 6 bases, with 13 bases remaining between them. This CDR3 comprises 13 residues. Germline CDR1 and CDR2: MNHEY and SVGEGT. CDR3 DNA: TGTGCCAGCGGTTCTGGAGTGCCCGGGGAGCTGTTTCTT. Translated: CASGSGVPGELFL.

The V call is TRBV28, the J call TRBJ2-5, with 7 bases aligning to TRBD1. CDR3 size: 16 residues. The V gene end was trimmed by 2 bases and the J gene end by 4 bases; junction bases not matched to a gene: 10. The germline gives CDR1 MDHEN, CDR2 SYDVKM. CDR3 residues: CASSLDDRAVGETQYF. The CDR3 DNA reads TGTGCCAGCAGTTTAGATGACAGGGCTGTCGGAGAGACCCAGTACTTC.

This clonotype was picked up one time. One end of the junction varies from germline; a read error may be responsible. The chain uses TRBV11-3 and TRBJ1-5, with a possible D match to TRBD1 (6 bases). The end of the DNA fits TRBJ2-3 better, so the J call may be wrong. This CDR3 has 13 amino acids. CDR1 and CDR2 (germline): SGHNT, YENEEA. The CDR3 DNA sequence: TGTGCCAGCAACTTAGGGGGAAATCAGCTCCAGTATTTT. Translated, it gives CASNLGGNQLQYF.

The rearrangement uses TRBV6-2 or TRBV6-3 and TRBJ2-3, with 7 positions matching TRBD2. The CDR3 has 15 amino acids. Trimming cost V 6 bases and J 6 bases; bases outside gene matches: 12. The V gene's germline CDR1 is MNHEY and CDR2 SVGEGT. The CDR3 region is CASRNPGLDSDTQYF. CDR3 nucleotide sequence: TGTGCCAGCAGAAACCCTGGACTAGACTCGGATACGCAGTATTTT.

This clonotype was picked up a small number of times. The chain carries TRBV28 and TRBJ2-2, with D possibly being TRBD2 (5 bases). The CDR3 has 16 residues. V was trimmed by 1 base and J by 4 bases, leaving 13 bases between them. Germline V gene sequence: CDR1 MDHEN, CDR2 SYDVKM. CDR3 region: CASSLSRLPSTGELFF. In nucleotides, the CDR3 is TGTGCCAGCAGTTTATCTCGACTACCGAGCACCGGGGAGCTGTTTTTT.

This clonotype has ten or more counts. V and J are TRBV13 and TRBJ1-2; D is unclear. With 1 base removed from V and 7 bases from J, the gap between germline ends came to 10 bases. This CDR3 is built from 13 residues. Germline V lookup: CDR1 PRHDT, CDR2 FYEKMQ (reference sequence). The CDR3 region is CASSLEQRFGYTF. The CDR3 region has the DNA TGTGCCAGCAGCTTAGAACAGAGGTTTGGCTACACCTTC.

The table lists this clonotype with many counts. The chain employs TRBV6-1 and TRBJ2-2; TRBD1 might be the D (6 bases). The V end lost 6 bases, the J end lost 4 bases, and 15 bases lay between the germline ends. The CDR3 has 15 residues. The germline V gene has CDR1 MNHNS and CDR2 SASEGT. The CDR3 DNA sequence: TGTGCCAGCAGATCAGGACAGAGAGTCACCGGGGAGCTGTTTTTT. It specifies CASRSGQRVTGELFF.

The J gene is TRBJ2-6, the V gene TRBV9; TRBD2 is a possible D gene (5 bases). V shed 4 bases and J shed 0 bases, with 11 bases lying between them. This CDR3 spans 16 amino acids. Germline assignment: CDR1 SGDLS and CDR2 YYNGEE. CDR3 nucleotides: TGTGCCAGCAGCACCCCGGAGGTCTCTGGGGCCAACGTCCTGACTTTC. This encodes CASSTPEVSGANVLTF.

This clonotype has a single count. The chain's CDR3 is CASSSGLVGPDTQYF. CDR3 DNA sequence: TGTGCCAGCAGTTCTGGACTAGTGGGCCCAGATACGCAGTATTTT. The V gene is TRBV11-2, the J gene TRBJ2-3; 7 nucleotides align to TRBD2. J gave up 4 bases and V 6 bases, and 10 bases lay outside the gene matches. The germline V gene encodes CDR1 SGHAT and CDR2 FQNNGV. The CDR3 contains 15 residues.

This clonotype was detected only once. This sequence joins TRBV11-2 and TRBJ2-1, with 10 bases lining up with TRBD2. The CDR3 has 16 amino acids. V shed 5 bases, J shed 3 bases, and the junction held 7 bases outside the gene matches. Germline loops: CDR1 SGHAT, CDR2 FQNNGV. The CDR3 spells CASSNRAGGIYNEQFF. The CDR3 coding sequence is TGTGCCAGCAGCAATAGAGCGGGAGGGATCTACAATGAGCAGTTCTTC.